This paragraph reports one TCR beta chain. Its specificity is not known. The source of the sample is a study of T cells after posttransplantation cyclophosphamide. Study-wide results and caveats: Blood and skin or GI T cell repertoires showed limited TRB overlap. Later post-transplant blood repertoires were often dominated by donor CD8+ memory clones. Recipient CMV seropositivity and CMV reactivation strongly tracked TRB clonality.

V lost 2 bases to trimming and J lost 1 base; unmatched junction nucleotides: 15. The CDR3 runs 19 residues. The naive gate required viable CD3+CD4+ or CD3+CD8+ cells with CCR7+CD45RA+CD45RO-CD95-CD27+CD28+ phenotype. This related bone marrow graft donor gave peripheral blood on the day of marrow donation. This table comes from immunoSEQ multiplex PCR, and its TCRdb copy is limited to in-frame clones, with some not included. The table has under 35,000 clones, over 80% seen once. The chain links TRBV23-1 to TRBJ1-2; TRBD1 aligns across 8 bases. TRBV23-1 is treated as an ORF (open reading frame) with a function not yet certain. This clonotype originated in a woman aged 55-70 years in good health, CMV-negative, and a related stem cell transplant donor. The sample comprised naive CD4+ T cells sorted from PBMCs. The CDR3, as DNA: TGCGCCAGCAGTCAAGATAATCCAGGGGGCGTTGCACTTAACTATGGCTACACCTTC. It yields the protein CASSQDNPGGVALNYGYTF.